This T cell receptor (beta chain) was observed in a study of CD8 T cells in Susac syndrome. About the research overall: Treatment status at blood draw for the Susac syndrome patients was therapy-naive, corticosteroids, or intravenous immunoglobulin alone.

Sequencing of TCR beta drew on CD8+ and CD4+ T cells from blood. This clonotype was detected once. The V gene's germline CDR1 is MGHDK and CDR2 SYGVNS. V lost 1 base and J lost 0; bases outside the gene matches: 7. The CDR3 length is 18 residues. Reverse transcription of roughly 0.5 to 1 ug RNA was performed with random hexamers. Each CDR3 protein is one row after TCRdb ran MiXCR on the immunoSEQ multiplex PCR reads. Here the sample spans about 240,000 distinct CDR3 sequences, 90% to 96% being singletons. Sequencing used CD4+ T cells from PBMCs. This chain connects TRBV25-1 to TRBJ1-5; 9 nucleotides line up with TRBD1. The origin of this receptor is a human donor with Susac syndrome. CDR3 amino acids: CASSEFGTGTDSNQPQHF. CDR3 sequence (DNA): TGTGCCAGCAGTGAATTTGGGACAGGGACGGATAGCAATCAGCCCCAGCATTTT.